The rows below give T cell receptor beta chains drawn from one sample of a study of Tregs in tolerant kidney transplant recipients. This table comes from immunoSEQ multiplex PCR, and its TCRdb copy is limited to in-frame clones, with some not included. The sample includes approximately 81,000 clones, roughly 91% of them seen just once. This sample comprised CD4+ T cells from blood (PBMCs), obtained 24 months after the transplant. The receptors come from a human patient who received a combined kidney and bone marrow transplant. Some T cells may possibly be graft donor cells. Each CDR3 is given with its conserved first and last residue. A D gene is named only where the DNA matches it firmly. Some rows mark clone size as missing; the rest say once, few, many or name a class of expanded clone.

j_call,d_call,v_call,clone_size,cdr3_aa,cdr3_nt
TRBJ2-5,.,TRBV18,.,CASSPSWGEQTQYF,TGTGCCAGCTCACCATCCTGGGGGGAACAGACCCAGTACTTC
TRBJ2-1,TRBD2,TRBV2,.,CASSNLLAGVRDEQFF,TGTGCCAGCAGTAACCTACTAGCGGGAGTTCGAGATGAGCAGTTCTTC
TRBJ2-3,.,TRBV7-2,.,CASSLGGSGFTDTQYF,TGTGCCAGCAGCTTAGGGGGTAGCGGATTCACAGATACGCAGTATTTT
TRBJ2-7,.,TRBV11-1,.,CASSLGGVEQYF,TGTGCCAGCAGCTTAGGGGGAGTCGAGCAGTACTTC
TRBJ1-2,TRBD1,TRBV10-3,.,CAISESKGQAGGYTF,TGTGCCATCAGTGAGAGCAAAGGACAGGCCGGGGGCTACACCTTC
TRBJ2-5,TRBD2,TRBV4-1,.,CASSRPSGRVESSSRETQYF,TGCGCCAGCAGCCGACCTAGCGGGAGGGTCGAAAGTTCGTCTCGGGAGACCCAGTACTTC
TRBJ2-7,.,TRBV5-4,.,CASSLGGMSSYEQYF,TGTGCCAGCAGCTTGGGAGGAATGTCCTCCTACGAGCAGTACTTC
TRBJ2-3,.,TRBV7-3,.,CASSLMGGRDADTQYF,TGTGCCAGCAGCTTAATGGGCGGCAGGGATGCAGATACGCAGTATTTT
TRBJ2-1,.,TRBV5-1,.,CASSQISPRLVLNEQFF,TGCGCCAGCAGCCAGATTTCCCCGAGACTAGTCCTTAATGAGCAGTTCTTC
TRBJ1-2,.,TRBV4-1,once,CASSQETRWGFYGYTF,TGCGCCAGCAGCCAAGAAACCCGATGGGGCTTCTATGGCTACACCTTC
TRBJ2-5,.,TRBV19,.,CASSMRRGGLGLNLQETQYF,TGTGCCAGTAGTATGCGCCGGGGTGGTCTTGGACTAAACCTCCAAGAGACCCAGTACTTC
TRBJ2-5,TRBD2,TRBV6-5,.,CACTPRLAYQETQYF,TGTGCCTGCACACCTAGACTAGCGTACCAAGAGACCCAGTACTTC
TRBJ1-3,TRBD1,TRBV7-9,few,CASSLVQGTGAGNTIYF,TGTGCCAGCAGCTTAGTCCAAGGGACAGGCGCTGGAAACACCATATATTTT
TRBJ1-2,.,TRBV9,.,CASSVVPGVGGGYTF,TGTGCCAGCAGCGTAGTCCCCGGGGTAGGAGGAGGCTACACCTTC
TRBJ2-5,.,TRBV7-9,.,CASSLTQETQYF,TGTGCCAGCAGCTTGACACAGGAGACCCAGTACTTC
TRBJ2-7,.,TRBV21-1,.,CAKRHRRRYFYEQYF,TGTGCCAAGCGGCATCGGAGACGTTATTTCTACGAGCAGTACTTC
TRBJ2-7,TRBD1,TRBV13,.,CASSFRQGLSYEQYF,TGTGCCAGCAGCTTCCGACAGGGTCTATCCTACGAGCAGTACTTC
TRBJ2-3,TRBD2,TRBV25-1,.,CASSVSLAGAADTQYF,TGTGCCAGCAGTGTGTCACTAGCGGGGGCGGCAGATACGCAGTATTTT
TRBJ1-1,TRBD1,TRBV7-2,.,CASSLVKGQATFF,TGTGCCAGCAGCTTAGTTAAGGGACAGGCTACTTTCTTT
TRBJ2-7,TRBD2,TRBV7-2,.,CASSIRLAGAYEQYF,TGTGCCAGCAGCATCCGACTAGCGGGGGCCTACGAGCAGTACTTC
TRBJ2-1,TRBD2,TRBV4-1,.,CASSQVDLGLAAYNEQFF,TGCGCCAGCAGCCAAGTCGATTTAGGACTAGCGGCCTACAATGAGCAGTTCTTC
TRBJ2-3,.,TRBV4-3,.,CASSHRGRTDTQYF,TGCGCCAGCAGCCACAGGGGGAGGACAGATACGCAGTATTTT
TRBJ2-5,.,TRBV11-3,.,CASSLAVYQETQYF,TGTGCCAGCAGCTTAGCGGTCTACCAAGAGACCCAGTACTTC
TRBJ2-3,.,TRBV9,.,CASSVQRGEADTQYF,TGTGCCAGCAGCGTACAGCGTGGTGAGGCAGATACGCAGTATTTT
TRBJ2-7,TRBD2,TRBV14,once,CASSQLLAGRYEQYF,TGTGCCAGCAGCCAATTGCTAGCGGGGCGGTACGAGCAGTACTTC
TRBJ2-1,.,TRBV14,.,CASSQAPGNVRLNEQFF,TGTGCCAGCAGCCAAGCCCCAGGGAATGTGAGGCTTAATGAGCAGTTCTTC
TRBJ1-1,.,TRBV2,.,CASSEARGGTEAFF,TGTGCCAGCAGTGAAGCGAGGGGGGGGACTGAAGCTTTCTTT
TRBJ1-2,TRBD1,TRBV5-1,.,CASRLPDREYGYTF,TGCGCCAGCAGACTGCCCGACAGGGAGTATGGCTACACCTTC
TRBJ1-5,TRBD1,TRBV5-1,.,CASSLGGQGGHQPQHF,TGCGCCAGCAGCTTGGGCGGACAGGGGGGACATCAGCCCCAGCATTTT
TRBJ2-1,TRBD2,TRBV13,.,CASSPGTSGSNEQFF,TGTGCCAGCAGCCCGGGGACTAGCGGGAGTAATGAGCAGTTCTTC
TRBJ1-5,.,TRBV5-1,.,CASSLEGGNQPQHF,TGCGCCAGCAGCTTGGAAGGAGGCAATCAGCCCCAGCATTTT
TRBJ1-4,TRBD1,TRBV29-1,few,CSAFGTGNEKLFF,TGCAGCGCGTTCGGGACAGGGAATGAAAAACTGTTTTTT
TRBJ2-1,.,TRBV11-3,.,CASSLGPKRAYNEQFF,TGTGCCAGCAGCTTAGGCCCTAAGCGGGCCTACAATGAGCAGTTCTTC
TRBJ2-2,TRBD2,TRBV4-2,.,CASSPGTSGTDTGELFF,TGTGCCAGCAGCCCCGGGACTAGCGGAACAGACACCGGGGAGCTGTTTTTT
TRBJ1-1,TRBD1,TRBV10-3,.,CAISADRGMNTEAFF,TGTGCCATCAGCGCCGACAGGGGAATGAACACTGAAGCTTTCTTT
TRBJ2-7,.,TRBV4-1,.,CASSPSWAGNEQYF,TGCGCCAGCAGCCCGAGCTGGGCGGGGAACGAGCAGTACTTC
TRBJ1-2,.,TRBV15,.,CATSSPTGRYGYTF,TGTGCCACCAGCAGCCCCACAGGGCGCTATGGCTACACCTTC
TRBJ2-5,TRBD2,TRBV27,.,CASSQGLAGLEETQYF,TGTGCCAGCAGTCAGGGACTAGCGGGGCTTGAAGAGACCCAGTACTTC
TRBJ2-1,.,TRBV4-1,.,CASSHNRAGNEQFF,TGCGCCAGCAGCCACAACCGCGCGGGGAATGAGCAGTTCTTC
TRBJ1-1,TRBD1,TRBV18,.,CASSQGTGNTEAFF,TGTGCCAGCTCACAAGGGACAGGGAACACTGAAGCTTTCTTT
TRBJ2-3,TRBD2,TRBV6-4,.,CASSPTSGGNTDTQYF,TGTGCCAGCAGCCCTACTAGCGGGGGGAACACAGATACGCAGTATTTT
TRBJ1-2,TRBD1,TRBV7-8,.,CASSLVGTALHYGYTF,TGTGCCAGCAGCTTAGTGGGGACAGCCCTTCACTATGGCTACACCTTC